A single sample gave rise to the 4 T cell receptor beta chains below, sequenced in a study of immune characterization of retroperitoneal liposarcoma (dated by TCRdb to the late 2010s). Libraries were constructed by PCR. TCRdb records NextSeq 500 as the sequencer. Starting from the raw public reads, TCRdb applied fastp trimming at Q25, assembled clones with MiXCR and retained in-frame beta chains. Merged by CDR3 protein, the rows form single entries marked with the most common genes and DNA. The sample table lists some 9,300 distinct CDR3 sequences, 37% of them with a count of one. Jointly, the top ten make up 10% of the sample. The sequenced sample consisted of tumor tissue. Receptor source: a female donor with retroperitoneal liposarcoma.

The chain uses TRBV7-3 and TRBJ2-1, with D unresolved. Germline V gene sequence: CDR1 SGHTA, CDR2 FQGTGA. Deletions cut 4 bases from V and 13 bases from J, with 23 bases between. CDR3 length: 15 amino acids. The CDR3 region is CASSSTLSDQETQFF. The CDR3 coding sequence is TGTGCCAGCAGCTCTACTCTCAGCGACCAAGAGACCCAGTTCTTC.

This clonotype was observed a handful of times. The J gene is TRBJ2-3, the V gene TRBV6-5; TRBD1 matches at 7 bases. The CDR3 length is 15 residues. Germline CDR1 and CDR2: MNHEY and SVGAGI. The junction had 11 bases not matched to a gene; V was cut back by 5 bases and J by 6 bases. This CDR3 reads CASSIRDSLVDTQYF. The CDR3 DNA is TGTGCCAGCAGTATCCGGGACAGCCTCGTGGATACGCAGTATTTT.

CDR3 sequence: CASSEEAGGGDTQYF. The CDR3, as DNA: TGTGCCAGCAGTGAAGAAGCGGGAGGGGGAGATACGCAGTATTTT. This chain joins TRBV6-1 and TRBJ2-3, with 10 nucleotides matching TRBD2. The CDR3 consists of 15 residues. V lost 1 base, J lost 5 bases, and 3 bases stayed unmatched. The germline V gene encodes CDR1 MNHNS and CDR2 SASEGT.

In this sample, this clonotype turned up a few times. The chain couples TRBV6-1 to TRBJ2-3; no clear D gene. This CDR3 has 13 amino acids. Germline values: CDR1 MNHNS, CDR2 SASEGT. Trimming left V 10 bases short and J 6 bases short, with 17 bases between. CDR3 DNA sequence: TGTGCCACCGGTGAGAGCTTCGGCGATACGCAGTATTTT. Its protein is CATGESFGDTQYF.